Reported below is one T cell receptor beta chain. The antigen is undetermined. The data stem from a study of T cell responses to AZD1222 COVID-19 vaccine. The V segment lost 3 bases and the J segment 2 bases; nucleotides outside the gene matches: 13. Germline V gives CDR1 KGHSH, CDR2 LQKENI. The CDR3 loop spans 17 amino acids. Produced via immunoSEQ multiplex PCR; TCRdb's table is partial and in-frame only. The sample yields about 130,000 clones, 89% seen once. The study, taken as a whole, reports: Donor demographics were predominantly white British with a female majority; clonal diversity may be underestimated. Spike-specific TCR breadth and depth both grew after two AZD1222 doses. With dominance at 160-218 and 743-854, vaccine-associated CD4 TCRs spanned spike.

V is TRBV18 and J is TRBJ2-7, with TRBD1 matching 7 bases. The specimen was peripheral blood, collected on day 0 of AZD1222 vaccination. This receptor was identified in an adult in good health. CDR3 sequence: CASSPVDRAHGPYEQYF. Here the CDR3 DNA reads TGTGCCAGCTCACCCGTAGACAGGGCTCATGGCCCCTACGAGCAGTACTTC.